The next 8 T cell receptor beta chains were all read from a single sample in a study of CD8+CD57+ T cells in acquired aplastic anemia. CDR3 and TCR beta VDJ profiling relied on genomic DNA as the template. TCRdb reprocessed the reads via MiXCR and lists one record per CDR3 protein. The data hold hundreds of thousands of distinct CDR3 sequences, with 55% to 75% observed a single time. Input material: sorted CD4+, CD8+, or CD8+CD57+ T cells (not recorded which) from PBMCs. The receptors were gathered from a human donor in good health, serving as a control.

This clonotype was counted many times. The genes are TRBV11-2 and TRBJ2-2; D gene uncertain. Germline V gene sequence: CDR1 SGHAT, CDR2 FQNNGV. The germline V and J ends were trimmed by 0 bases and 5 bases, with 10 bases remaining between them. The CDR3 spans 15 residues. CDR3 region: CASSLETIGTGELFF. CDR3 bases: TGTGCCAGCAGCTTAGAAACGATAGGGACCGGGGAGCTGTTTTTT.

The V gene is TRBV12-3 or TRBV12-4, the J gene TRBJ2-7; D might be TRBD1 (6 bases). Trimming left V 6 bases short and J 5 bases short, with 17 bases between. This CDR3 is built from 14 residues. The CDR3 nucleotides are TGTGCCAGCAGACTCGGGACACGAGGGAACGAGCAGTACTTC. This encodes CASRLGTRGNEQYF.

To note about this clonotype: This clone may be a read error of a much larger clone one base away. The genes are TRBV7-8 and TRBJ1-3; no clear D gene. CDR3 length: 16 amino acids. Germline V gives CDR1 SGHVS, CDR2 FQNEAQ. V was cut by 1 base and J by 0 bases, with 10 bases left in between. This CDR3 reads CASSLDWRASGNTIYF. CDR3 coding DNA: TGTGCCAGCAGCTTAGATTGGAGGGCCTCTGGAAACACCATATATTTT. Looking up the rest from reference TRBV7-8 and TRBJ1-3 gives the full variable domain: GAGVSQSPRYKVAKRGQDVALRCDPISGHVSLFWYQQALGQGPEFLTYFQNEAQLDKSGLPSDRFFAERPEGSVSTLKIQRTQQEDSAVYLCASSLDWRASGNTIYFGEGSWLTVV.

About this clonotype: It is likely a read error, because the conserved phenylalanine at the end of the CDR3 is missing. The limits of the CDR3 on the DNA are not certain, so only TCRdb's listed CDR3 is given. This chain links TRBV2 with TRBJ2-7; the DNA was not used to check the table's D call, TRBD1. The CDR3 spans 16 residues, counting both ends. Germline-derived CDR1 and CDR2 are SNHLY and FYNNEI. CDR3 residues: CASSGGAGIAETQYFG.

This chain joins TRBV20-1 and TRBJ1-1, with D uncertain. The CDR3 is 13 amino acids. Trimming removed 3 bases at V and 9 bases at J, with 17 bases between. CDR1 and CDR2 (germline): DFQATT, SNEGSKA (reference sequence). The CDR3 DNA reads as TGCAGTGCTAGCTTAGGTACACAGCCCCAAGCTTTCTTT. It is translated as CSASLGTQPQAFF.

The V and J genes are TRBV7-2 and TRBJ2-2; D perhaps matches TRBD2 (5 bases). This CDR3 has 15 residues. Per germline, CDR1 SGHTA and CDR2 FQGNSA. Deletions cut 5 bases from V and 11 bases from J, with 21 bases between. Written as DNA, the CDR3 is TGTGCCAGCAGCCTGCGGCCTCGTATCCGGGGAGAGCTGTTTTTT. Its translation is CASSLRPRIRGELFF.

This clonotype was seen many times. This chain's CDR3 is CASSQRPGPNNEQFF. The CDR3 bases are TGTGCCAGCAGCCAGAGACCGGGGCCCAACAATGAGCAGTTCTTC. V and J are TRBV7-3 and TRBJ2-1; D possibly uses TRBD1 or TRBD2 (5 bases each). The CDR3 consists of 15 residues. Germline CDR1 is SGHTA and CDR2 is FQGTGA. Trimming stripped 5 bases from V and 5 bases from J, with 16 bases between.

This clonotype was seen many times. Written as DNA, the CDR3 is TGCAGTGCTGACAAAGCAGGGACAGGGGACACTGAAGCTTTCTTT. This sequence encodes CSADKAGTGDTEAFF. This rearrangement joins TRBV20-1 to TRBJ1-1; TRBD1 aligns across 10 bases. The germline V gene encodes CDR1 DFQATT and CDR2 SNEGSKA (reference sequence). This CDR3 comprises 15 residues. The V and J ends lost 5 bases and 3 bases, in that order; junction bases with no gene match: 9.